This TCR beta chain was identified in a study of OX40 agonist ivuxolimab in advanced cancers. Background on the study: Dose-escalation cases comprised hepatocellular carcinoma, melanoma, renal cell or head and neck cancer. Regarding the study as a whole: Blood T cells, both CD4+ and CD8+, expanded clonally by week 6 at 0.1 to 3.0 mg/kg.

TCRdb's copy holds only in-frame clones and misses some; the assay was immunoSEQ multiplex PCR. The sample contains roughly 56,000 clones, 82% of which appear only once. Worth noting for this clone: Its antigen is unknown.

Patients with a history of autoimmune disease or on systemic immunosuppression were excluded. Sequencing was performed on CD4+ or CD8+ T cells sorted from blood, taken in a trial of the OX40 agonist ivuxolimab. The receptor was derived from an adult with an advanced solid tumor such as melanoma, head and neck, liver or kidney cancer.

The CDR3 spells CASSRDRVQNIQYF. The CDR3 DNA is TGTGCCAGCTCACGGGACAGGGTTCAAAACATTCAGTACTTC. J is TRBJ2-4 and V is TRBV18; TRBD1 agrees at 9 bases. The germline gives CDR1 KGHSH, CDR2 LQKENI. This CDR3 is built from 14 residues. V was clipped by 4 bases and J by 5 bases; unmatched bases: 3.